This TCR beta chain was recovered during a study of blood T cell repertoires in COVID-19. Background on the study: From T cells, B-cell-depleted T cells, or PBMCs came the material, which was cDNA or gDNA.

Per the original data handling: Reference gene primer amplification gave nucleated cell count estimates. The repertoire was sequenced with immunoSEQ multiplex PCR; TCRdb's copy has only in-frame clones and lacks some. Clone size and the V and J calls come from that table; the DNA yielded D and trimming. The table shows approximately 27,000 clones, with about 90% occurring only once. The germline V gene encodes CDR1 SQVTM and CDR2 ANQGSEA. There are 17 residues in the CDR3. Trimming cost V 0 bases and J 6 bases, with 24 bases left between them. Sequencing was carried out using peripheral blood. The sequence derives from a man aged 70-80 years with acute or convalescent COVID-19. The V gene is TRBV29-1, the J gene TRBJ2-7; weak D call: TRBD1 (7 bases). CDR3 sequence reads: CSVEDSGGGSGQGEQYF. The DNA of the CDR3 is TGCAGCGTTGAAGATAGCGGAGGGGGCTCCGGGCAGGGCGAGCAGTACTTC.